The entry below describes one TCR beta chain. The data were taken from a study of T cell changes during pregnancy in multiple sclerosis. Data came from immunoSEQ multiplex PCR; TCRdb stores just in-frame clones and leaves some out. This sample has approximately 22,000 clones; around nine tenths occur once, and the top ten carry 0.74%. The V and J ends lost 5 bases and 7 bases, in that order; junction bases with no gene match: 8. The CDR3 is made up of 14 amino acids. Germline values: CDR1 MGHDK, CDR2 SYGVNS. The material sequenced was CD4+ T cells from peripheral blood mononuclear cells, taken in the first trimester of pregnancy. The chain joins TRBV25-1 to TRBJ2-1, with 7 bases identical to TRBD2. This TCR was sampled from a female donor in good health, enrolled as a control in a pregnancy study. DNA for the CDR3: TGTGCCAGCAGTAGGCTAGCGGTTTTTAATGAGCAGTTCTTC. This encodes CASSRLAVFNEQFF.